These 8 T cell receptor beta chains share one sample of origin, sequenced in a study of OX40 agonist ivuxolimab in advanced cancers. Assay: immunoSEQ multiplex PCR; the TCRdb copy retains only in-frame clones and omits some. The sample yields fewer than 85,000 clones, approximately 82% seen once. Specimen: CD4+ or CD8+ T cells sorted from blood, collected in a trial of the OX40 agonist ivuxolimab. These TCRs come from an adult with an advanced solid tumor such as melanoma, head and neck, liver or kidney cancer.

The chain carries TRBV5-1 and TRBJ2-5; no clear D gene. CDR1 SGHRS and CDR2 YFSETQ come from the germline V gene. The CDR3 has 14 residues. Trimming removed 0 bases from V and 2 bases from J, with 8 bases in between. The CDR3 protein is CASSLGGVQETQYF. Here the CDR3 DNA reads TGCGCCAGCAGCTTGGGGGGTGTGCAAGAGACCCAGTACTTC.

The chain has TRBV2 and TRBJ2-4; no clear D gene. This CDR3 contains 11 residues. V was shortened by 2 bases and J by 15 bases, with 11 bases between the two germline ends. Looked up from germline, CDR1 is SNHLY and CDR2 is FYNNEI. CDR3 nucleotide sequence: TGTGCCAGCAGTGAATTGGGATGGAGGTACTTC. Amino acids: CASSELGWRYF.

The chain is built from TRBV18 and TRBJ2-2, with 7 positions matching TRBD1. CDR1 and CDR2 from the germline V gene are KGHSH and LQKENI. The CDR3 totals 16 residues. Germline trimming cut 5 bases from V and 0 bases from J; bases unmatched to any gene: 6. This CDR3 reads CASSARQGSNTGELFF. Here the CDR3 DNA reads TGTGCCAGCTCAGCTAGACAGGGATCGAACACCGGGGAGCTGTTTTTT.

This chain uses TRBV28 with TRBJ1-5; the match to TRBD1 covers 9 bases. Looked up from germline, CDR1 is MDHEN and CDR2 is SYDVKM. Trimming at V came to 6 bases and at J to 7 bases, leaving 7 bases not matched to a gene. The CDR3 runs to 14 residues. In DNA form, the CDR3 reads TGTGCCAGCAGCTCGGGACAGGGAGACCAGCCCCAGCATTTT. Translating gives CASSSGQGDQPQHF. The full variable domain, rest sourced from reference TRBV28 and TRBJ1-5, is DVKVTQSSRYLVKRTGEKVFLECVQDMDHENMFWYRQDPGLGLRLIYFSYDVKMKEKGDIPEGYSVSREKKERFSLILESASTNQTSMYLCASSSGQGDQPQHFGDGTRLSIL.

This clone has more than one count but fewer than ten. The rearrangement links TRBV19 to TRBJ2-4; 10 bases are a match to TRBD1. The CDR3 has 14 residues. CDR1 is LNHDA and CDR2 is SQIVND in the germline V gene (reference sequence). V shed 1 base and J 7 bases; nucleotides not matched to a gene: 1. CDR3 nucleotide sequence: TGTGCCAGTAGTATAGGGGGACAGGGGAACATTCAGTACTTC. It encodes CASSIGGQGNIQYF.

CDR3 coding DNA: TGTGCCAGCAGCTCTCGACTCTCACCGTACAATGAGCAGTTCTTC. Translating it yields CASSSRLSPYNEQFF. This sequence joins TRBV7-9 and TRBJ2-1; the D is unclear. Looked up from germline, CDR1 is SEHNR and CDR2 is FQNEAQ (reference sequence). The CDR3 is made up of 15 amino acids. Trimming removed 4 bases at V and 4 bases at J, with 14 bases between.

This rearrangement joins TRBV28 to TRBJ2-1, with 7 positions matching TRBD2. The junction had 9 bases not matched to a gene; V was cut back by 2 bases and J by 5 bases. CDR1 is MDHEN and CDR2 is SYDVKM in the germline V gene. CDR3 length: 16 amino acids. CDR3 residues: CASSLESSGRNNEQFF. In DNA, the CDR3 is TGTGCCAGCAGTTTAGAATCTAGCGGAAGGAACAATGAGCAGTTCTTC.

J is TRBJ2-3 and V is TRBV4-2, with 8 bases identical to TRBD2. V shed 6 bases and J 7 bases; nucleotides not matched to a gene: 6. Germline V gene lookup returns CDR1 LGHNA and CDR2 YNFKEQ. The CDR3 covers 13 residues. CDR3: CASSSGKENTQYF. The CDR3 DNA reads TGTGCCAGCAGTAGCGGGAAAGAGAATACGCAGTATTTT.